Shown below are 17 T cell receptor beta chains from a single sample sequenced in a study of Ad26.COV2.S vaccination and SARS-CoV-2 variants. This sample's treatment: 15 to 20 received Ad26.COV2.S at low or high dose, single or two shots; roughly five received placebo; per-sample allocation not given. The samples date from day 63 after the first vaccine or placebo injection. TCRdb keeps only in-frame clones here, not all; method: immunoSEQ multiplex PCR. This sample carries about half a million clones, 89% of them seen once, and the ten largest clones take roughly 1.7%. Sequenced material: peripheral blood, taken in a trial of Ad26.COV2.S vaccine versus placebo. The receptors shown here come from a person aged 18-65 years who received the Ad26.COV2.S COVID-19 vaccine or a placebo.

Here the CDR3 reads CASSQGADRGTYNEQFF. The CDR3 nucleotides read TGTGCCAGCAGCCAAGGGGCGGACAGGGGGACCTACAATGAGCAGTTCTTC. This chain uses TRBV4-2 with TRBJ2-1; TRBD1 matches 10 bases. This CDR3 spans 17 amino acids. V lost 1 base, J lost 2 bases, and 5 bases stayed unmatched. Germline lookup yields CDR1 LGHNA and CDR2 YNFKEQ.

This clone was detected a few times. This chain connects TRBV3-1 (or the pseudogene TRBV3-2) to TRBJ1-5; possibly TRBD1 for D (5 bases). V shed 1 base and J shed 7 bases, with 8 bases lying between them. Germline CDR1 and CDR2: LGHDT and YNNKEL (reference sequence). The CDR3 is made up of 13 amino acids. The CDR3 here is CASSQGKGQPQHF. CDR3 nucleotides: TGTGCCAGCAGCCAAGGGAAGGGGCAGCCCCAGCATTTT.

The rearrangement uses TRBV7-9 and TRBJ2-1; 7 positions match TRBD2. The germline V gene encodes CDR1 SEHNR and CDR2 FQNEAQ (reference sequence). The CDR3 length is 16 residues. The V segment lost 3 bases and the J segment 5 bases; nucleotides outside the gene matches: 10. CDR3 region: CASSLAPGGLHNEQFF. CDR3 DNA: TGTGCCAGCAGCTTGGCACCCGGGGGGTTACACAATGAGCAGTTCTTC. Complete variable domain (other parts from reference TRBV7-9 and TRBJ2-1): DTGVSQNPRHKITKRGQNVTFRCDPISEHNRLYWYRQTLGQGPEFLTYFQNEAQLEKSRLLSDRFSAERPKGSFSTLEIQRTEQGDSAMYLCASSLAPGGLHNEQFFGPGTRLTVL.

The chain is built from TRBV7-2 and TRBJ2-1; D might be TRBD2 (6 bases). CDR3 length equals 15 residues. With 2 bases removed from V and 6 bases from J, the gap between germline ends came to 14 bases. Germline values: CDR1 SGHTA, CDR2 FQGNSA. Here the CDR3 reads CASSLIGGVGNEQFF. The CDR3 bases are TGTGCCAGCAGCTTAATTGGCGGGGTAGGCAATGAGCAGTTCTTC.

The rearrangement links TRBV18 to TRBJ2-3, with D unclear. CDR3 length equals 16 residues. Germline values: CDR1 KGHSH, CDR2 LQKENI. V gave up 0 bases and J gave up 0 bases, with 10 bases separating them. The CDR3 nucleotides read TGTGCCAGCTCACCACCGTCGGTAGCTAGCACAGATACGCAGTATTTT. It codes for CASSPPSVASTDTQYF.

The rearrangement uses TRBV5-4 and TRBJ2-4; TRBD2 matches 14 bases. Germline V gene data show CDR1 as SGHNT and CDR2 as YYREEE (reference sequence). This CDR3 has 17 residues. Losses at the gene ends were 4 bases for V and 8 bases for J; bases not matched to a gene: 11. The CDR3 here is CASSPGTSGRFRDIQYF. CDR3 coding DNA: TGTGCCAGCAGCCCGGGGACTAGCGGGAGATTTAGAGACATTCAGTACTTC. The variable domain in full, with the rest retrieved from reference TRBV5-4 and TRBJ2-4, is ETGVTQSPTHLIKTRGQQVTLRCSSQSGHNTVSWYQQALGQGPQFIFQYYREEENGRGNFPPRFSGLQFPNYSSELNVNALELDDSALYLCASSPGTSGRFRDIQYFGAGTRLSVL.

J is TRBJ1-1 and V is TRBV5-1, with D possibly being TRBD1 (5 bases). CDR1 SGHRS and CDR2 YFSETQ come from the germline V gene. V was shortened by 2 bases and J by 5 bases, with 16 bases between the two germline ends. The CDR3 totals 15 residues. CDR3 sequence (DNA): TGCGCCAGCAGCTTCGGACATGAGGTGGGGACTGAAGCTTTCTTT. Its protein is CASSFGHEVGTEAFF.

DNA of the CDR3: TGTGCCAGCAGCTTAAGAGTGGACAATGGCTACACCTTC. Translating gives CASSLRVDNGYTF. This chain joins TRBV7-9 and TRBJ1-2; perhaps TRBD1 as D (5 bases). CDR1 and CDR2 from the germline V gene are SEHNR and FQNEAQ (reference sequence). This CDR3 region has 13 residues. With 2 bases removed from V and 6 bases from J, the gap between germline ends came to 10 bases.

J is TRBJ2-7 and V is TRBV4-2, with D possibly being TRBD1 or TRBD2 (5 bases each). The CDR3 has 15 residues. The germline V gene has CDR1 LGHNA and CDR2 YNFKEQ. Trimming stripped 1 base from V and 0 bases from J, with 10 bases between. CDR3 region: CASSQVAGTSYEQYF. As DNA, the CDR3 is TGTGCCAGCAGCCAAGTTGCAGGGACCTCCTACGAGCAGTACTTC.

In its sample, this clone was seen once. The chain recombines TRBV27 with TRBJ2-3, with a weak D call TRBD1 (6 bases). The CDR3 loop spans 15 amino acids. The V gene lost 1 base and the J gene lost 2 bases, with 10 bases spanning the gap. Per the germline V gene, CDR1 is MNHEY and CDR2 is SMNVEV (reference sequence). CDR3 region: CASSLWTVDTDTQYF. CDR3 DNA: TGTGCCAGCAGTTTATGGACAGTTGACACAGATACGCAGTATTTT.

The chain has TRBV27 and TRBJ2-7; D is possibly TRBD2 (5 bases). Trimming took 6 bases from V and 5 from J, leaving 23 bases between them. The CDR3 loop spans 16 amino acids. The germline gives CDR1 MNHEY, CDR2 SMNVEV (reference sequence). Written as DNA, the CDR3 is TGTGCCAGCAGCCCAACGATTGGTAGAGGGCTAAACGAGCAGTACTTC. This gives the protein CASSPTIGRGLNEQYF.

The chain has TRBV7-2 and TRBJ1-1; 8 positions agree with TRBD1. From germline, CDR1 is SGHTA and CDR2 FQGNSA. CDR3 length equals 15 residues. Germline trimming cut 5 bases from V and 3 bases from J; bases unmatched to any gene: 8. For the CDR3, the DNA is TGTGCCAGCAGCCTCTGGACAGGGACGGACACTGAAGCTTTCTTT. Amino acids: CASSLWTGTDTEAFF.

The chain joins TRBV11-2 to TRBJ2-2, with unresolved D. Per germline, CDR1 SGHAT and CDR2 FQNNGV. V shed 3 bases and J shed 3 bases, with 5 bases lying between them. The CDR3 runs 13 residues. The CDR3 coding sequence is TGTGCCAGCAGCTTCAGCCACACCGGGGAGCTGTTTTTT. Protein: CASSFSHTGELFF.

The chain employs TRBV10-1 and TRBJ2-3; D not resolved. The CDR3 sequence is 15 residues long. Trimming removed 3 bases at V and 0 bases at J, with 10 bases between. Germline lookup yields CDR1 WNHNN and CDR2 SYGVQD (reference sequence). The CDR3, as DNA: TGCGCCAGCAGTGATAGGGCGGCCAGCACAGATACGCAGTATTTT. Its translation is CASSDRAASTDTQYF.

The rearrangement links TRBV5-5 to TRBJ1-5; D is unresolved. Trimming pared 1 base from V and 4 bases from J, leaving 21 bases between. Germline CDR1 reads SGHKS; CDR2 reads YYEKEE (reference sequence). The CDR3 sequence is 18 residues long. The CDR3 spells CASSLKGGNQADNQPQHF. As DNA, the CDR3 is TGTGCCAGCAGCTTGAAGGGCGGAAATCAGGCGGATAATCAGCCCCAGCATTTT.

This chain uses TRBV4-1 with TRBJ1-1; D is unclear. Germline loops: CDR1 MGHRA, CDR2 YSYEKL. V lost 2 bases and J lost 0, with 16 bases in between. This CDR3 comprises 17 residues. CDR3 residues: CASSQRVPQLMNTEAFF. DNA of the CDR3: TGCGCCAGCAGCCAACGAGTACCCCAATTAATGAACACTGAAGCTTTCTTT.

The gene calls are TRBV28 and TRBJ2-1; the D gene is possibly TRBD2 (6 bases). Germline assignment: CDR1 MDHEN and CDR2 SYDVKM. Trimming pared 3 bases from V and 4 bases from J, leaving 16 bases between. The CDR3 has 16 residues. CDR3 sequence (DNA): TGTGCCAGCAGTTTGTCTTCAACGGGAGCTTACAATGAGCAGTTCTTC. Protein product: CASSLSSTGAYNEQFF. The complete variable domain, with remaining parts taken from reference TRBV28 and TRBJ2-1, reads DVKVTQSSRYLVKRTGEKVFLECVQDMDHENMFWYRQDPGLGLRLIYFSYDVKMKEKGDIPEGYSVSREKKERFSLILESASTNQTSMYLCASSLSSTGAYNEQFFGPGTRLTVL.